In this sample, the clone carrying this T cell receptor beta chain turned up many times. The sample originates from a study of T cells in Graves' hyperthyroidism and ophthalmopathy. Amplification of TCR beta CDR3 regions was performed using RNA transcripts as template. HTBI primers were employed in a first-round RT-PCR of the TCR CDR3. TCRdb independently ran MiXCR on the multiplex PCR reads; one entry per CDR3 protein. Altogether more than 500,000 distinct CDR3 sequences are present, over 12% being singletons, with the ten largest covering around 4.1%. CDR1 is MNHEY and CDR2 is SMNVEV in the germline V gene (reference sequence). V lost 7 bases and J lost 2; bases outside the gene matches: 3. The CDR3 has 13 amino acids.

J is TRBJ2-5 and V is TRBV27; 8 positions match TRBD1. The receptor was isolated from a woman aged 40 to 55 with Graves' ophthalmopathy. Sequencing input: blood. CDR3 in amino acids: CASTRQGQETQYF. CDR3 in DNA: TGTGCCAGCACTAGACAGGGGCAAGAGACCCAGTACTTC.